This TCR beta chain is from a study of T cell responses to AZD1222 COVID-19 vaccine. Study conclusions and caveats: White British ancestry dominated among donors, who included more females, and clonal diversity was possibly underestimated.

This clone was recorded a few times. Its antigen is not identified. Trimming stripped 0 bases from V and 3 bases from J, with 6 bases between. The CDR3 is made up of 13 amino acids. Germline CDR1 is LNHNV and CDR2 is YYDKDF (reference sequence). Measured with immunoSEQ multiplex PCR; TCRdb has only the in-frame clones, and not every one. Of 210,000 or so clones in the sample, approximately 94% were seen once. This sequence joins TRBV15 and TRBJ2-7, with D unresolved. The sequenced sample was peripheral blood, obtained on day 0 of MenACWY control vaccination. The clonotype originates from an adult in good health. In DNA, the CDR3 is TGTGCCACCAGCAGAGATTACGGCTACGAGCAGTACTTC. Protein: CATSRDYGYEQYF. The variable domain in full, with the rest retrieved from reference TRBV15 and TRBJ2-7, is DAMVIQNPRYQVTQFGKPVTLSCSQTLNHNVMYWYQQKSSQAPKLLFHYYDKDFNNEADTPDNFQSRRPNTSFCFLDIRSPGLGDTAMYLCATSRDYGYEQYFGPGTRLTVT.